The clone carrying this TCR beta chain was seen only a few times. This entry is derived from a study of human T cells and chemical hapten exposure. Germline V CDR1 and CDR2: SGHVS, FNYEAQ. CDR3 length: 16 residues. Deletions cut 2 bases from V and 2 bases from J, with 13 bases between. TCRdb used MiXCR to reprocess the RACE reads, holding one entry per CDR3 protein. Counted here are about 68,000 distinct CDR3 sequences, about a tenth occurring once; the ten biggest clones make up roughly 5.3%. This sample's time point: pre-sensitization, week 0. Described treatment: therapeutic diphenylcyclopropenone sensitization with weekly scalp DPC. The authors' total RNA extraction used unfractionated whole blood.

The source material was whole blood, sampled in connection with sensitization to the hapten diphenylcyclopropenone (DPC). This sequence was found in a woman aged 50 to 60 with alopecia areata. Some clones in this sample may be carry-over from other donors' samples. The chain combines TRBV7-6 with TRBJ2-1; D possibly uses TRBD1 or TRBD2 (5 bases each). The CDR3: CASSLLHGATYNEQFF. The CDR3 region has the DNA TGTGCCAGCAGCTTATTGCACGGGGCCACCTACAATGAGCAGTTCTTC.